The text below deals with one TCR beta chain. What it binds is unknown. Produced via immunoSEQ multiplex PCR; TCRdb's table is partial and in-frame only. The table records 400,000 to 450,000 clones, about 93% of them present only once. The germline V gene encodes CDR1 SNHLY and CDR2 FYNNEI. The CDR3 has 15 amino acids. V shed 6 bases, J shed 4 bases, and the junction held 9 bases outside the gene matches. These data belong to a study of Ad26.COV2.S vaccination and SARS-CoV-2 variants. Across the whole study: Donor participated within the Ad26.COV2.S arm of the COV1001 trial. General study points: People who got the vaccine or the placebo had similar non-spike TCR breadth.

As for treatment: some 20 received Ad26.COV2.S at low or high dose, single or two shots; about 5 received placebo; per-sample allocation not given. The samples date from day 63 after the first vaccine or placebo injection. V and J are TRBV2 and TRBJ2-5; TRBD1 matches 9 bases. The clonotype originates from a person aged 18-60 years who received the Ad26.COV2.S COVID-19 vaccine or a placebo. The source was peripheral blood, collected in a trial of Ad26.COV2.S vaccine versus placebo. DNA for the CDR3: TGTGCCAGCAGGGGACAGGGTCGAAATCGAGAGACCCAGTACTTC. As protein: CASRGQGRNRETQYF.